Below, 21 T cell receptor beta chains from the same sample are listed, as sequenced in a study of OX40 agonist ivuxolimab in advanced cancers. The data were produced by immunoSEQ multiplex PCR, yet TCRdb's version contains in-frame clones alone and is incomplete. The sample consists of more than 70,000 clones, 91% of them appearing once. The input for sequencing was CD4+ or CD8+ T cells sorted from blood, taken in a trial of the OX40 agonist ivuxolimab. These receptors were taken from an adult with an advanced solid tumor such as melanoma, head and neck, liver or kidney cancer.

CDR3 in DNA: TGTGCCAGCAGTGGGAGTCTCAATTACAATGAGCAGTTCTTC. It is translated as CASSGSLNYNEQFF. This chain joins TRBV28 and TRBJ2-1; a weak D match, TRBD2 (5 bases). Germline-derived CDR1 and CDR2 are MDHEN and SYDVKM. This CDR3 spans 14 amino acids. The V gene lost 5 bases and the J gene lost 4 bases, with 12 bases spanning the gap.

This clone was detected only once. The V call is TRBV5-1, the J call TRBJ2-3; no reliable D call. Per the germline V gene, CDR1 is SGHRS and CDR2 is YFSETQ. The CDR3 is 11 residues long. V was pared by 10 bases and J by 6 bases, with 12 bases between. The CDR3 spells CADWSTDTQYF. CDR3 nucleotide sequence: TGCGCCGACTGGAGTACCGATACGCAGTATTTT. Variable domain in full (rest from reference TRBV5-1 and TRBJ2-3): KAGVTQTPRYLIKTRGQQVTLSCSPISGHRSVSWYQQTPGQGLQFLFEYFSETQRNKGNFPGRFSGRQFSNSRSEMNVSTLELGDSALYLCADWSTDTQYFGPGTRLTVL.

This clone was observed once. This chain connects TRBV6-1 to TRBJ2-7; 10 nucleotides align to TRBD2. CDR3 length: 15 residues. The trim removed 3 bases at V and 5 bases at J, leaving 7 bases unmatched. Looked up from germline, CDR1 is MNHNS and CDR2 is SASEGT. The DNA of the CDR3 is TGTGCCAGCAGTGAGGCTAGCGGGAGTTCCCACGAGCAGTACTTC. Protein sequence: CASSEASGSSHEQYF.

V usage is TRBV19 and J usage is TRBJ1-5; possible D gene TRBD1, 6 bases. From germline, CDR1 is LNHDA and CDR2 SQIVND (reference sequence). V lost 6 bases, J lost 9 bases, and 12 bases lay in between. CDR3 length: 12 residues. The DNA for the CDR3 is TGTGCCAGTAGAGGGGGTTTCGGGCCCCAGCATTTT. This gives the protein CASRGGFGPQHF.

J is TRBJ1-4 and V is TRBV10-1, with a weak D call TRBD1 (5 bases). This CDR3 comprises 14 residues. From germline, CDR1 is WNHNN and CDR2 SYGVQD (reference sequence). V lost 2 bases and J lost 5, with 9 bases in between. DNA of the CDR3: TGCGCCAGCAGTGAGCCAGGGCCGAATGAAAAACTGTTTTTT. Translating it yields CASSEPGPNEKLFF.

This clone was detected once. The CDR3 is CASTLTGFNEKLFF. In DNA, the CDR3 is TGTGCCAGTACCCTGACAGGGTTTAATGAAAAACTGTTTTTT. The chain uses TRBV19 and TRBJ1-4, with 7 bases identical to TRBD1. CDR1 is LNHDA and CDR2 is SQIVND in the germline V gene (reference sequence). The CDR3 covers 14 residues. With 7 bases clipped from V and 4 bases from J, the junction kept 6 bases outside the gene matches.

CDR3 DNA sequence: TGTGCCAGCAGCTTGCCCAGTTTCACAGATACGCAGTATTTT. This encodes CASSLPSFTDTQYF. The chain combines TRBV5-4 with TRBJ2-3; D gene unclear. Between the trimmed V and J ends, which lost 1 base and 2 bases, there was a span of 8 bases. CDR1 is SGHNT and CDR2 is YYREEE in the germline V gene (reference sequence). The CDR3 loop spans 14 amino acids.

In its sample, this clone was seen once. The chain has TRBV4-1 and TRBJ2-1, with D perhaps matching TRBD2 (5 bases). This CDR3 is 15 amino acids long. Germline V gives CDR1 MGHRA, CDR2 YSYEKL. The V and J ends lost 3 bases and 8 bases respectively, with 17 bases between them. This chain's CDR3 is CASSQGVTTGYEQFF. The CDR3 DNA follows: TGCGCCAGCAGCCAGGGCGTAACCACGGGATATGAGCAGTTCTTC.

The V and J genes are TRBV19 and TRBJ2-3; 8 nucleotides align to TRBD2. The germline gives CDR1 LNHDA, CDR2 SQIVND (reference sequence). The CDR3 extends over 15 amino acids. The junction had 10 bases not matched to a gene; V was cut back by 9 bases and J by 2 bases. For the CDR3, the DNA is TGTGCCAGCAACACCGGGAGGGCTAACACAGATACGCAGTATTTT. It specifies CASNTGRANTDTQYF. The full variable domain, its missing parts supplied by reference TRBV19 and TRBJ2-3, is DGGITQSPKYLFRKEGQNVTLSCEQNLNHDAMYWYRQDPGQGLRLIYYSQIVNDFQKGDIAEGYSVSREKKESFPLTVTSAQKNPTAFYLCASNTGRANTDTQYFGPGTRLTVL.

The J gene is TRBJ2-2, the V gene TRBV7-6; D gene uncertain. V was shortened by 1 base and J by 5 bases, with 11 bases between the two germline ends. Germline loops: CDR1 SGHVS, CDR2 FNYEAQ. The CDR3 has 15 residues. In nucleotides, the CDR3 is TGTGCCAGCAGCTTAGGACCCATGGGTACCGGGGAGCTGTTTTTT. As protein: CASSLGPMGTGELFF.

The chain couples TRBV19 to TRBJ2-2; tentative D call: TRBD1 (7 bases). Germline V gene data show CDR1 as LNHDA and CDR2 as SQIVND (reference sequence). With 6 bases removed from V and 4 bases from J, the gap between germline ends came to 15 bases. There are 15 residues in the CDR3. CDR3 protein: CASRRRGQTTGELFF. The CDR3 region has the DNA TGTGCCAGTAGGAGGAGGGGGCAGACCACCGGGGAGCTGTTTTTT.

The rearrangement joins TRBV11-2 to TRBJ2-7, with 7 nucleotides matching TRBD1. V trimming: 5 bases; J trimming: 4 bases; junction bases outside the gene matches: 2. The CDR3 is 12 amino acids. From germline, CDR1 is SGHAT and CDR2 FQNNGV. CDR3 bases: TGTGCCAGCAGCCCGGACAGGTACGAGCAGTACTTC. It translates to CASSPDRYEQYF. Using reference TRBV11-2 and TRBJ2-7 for the parts outside the CDR3, the full variable domain is EAGVAQSPRYKIIEKRQSVAFWCNPISGHATLYWYQQILGQGPKLLIQFQNNGVVDDSQLPKDRFSAERLKGVDSTLKIQPAKLEDSAVYLCASSPDRYEQYFGPGTRLTVT.

The chain carries TRBV11-2 and TRBJ2-1, with 7 bases identical to TRBD2. Per germline, CDR1 SGHAT and CDR2 FQNNGV. This CDR3 region has 12 residues. The V gene end was trimmed by 0 bases and the J gene end by 13 bases; junction bases not matched to a gene: 3. CDR3 residues: CASSLEGGSQFF. The DNA for the CDR3 is TGTGCCAGCAGCTTAGAAGGCGGGAGCCAGTTCTTC. Based on the CDR3 plus reference TRBV11-2 and TRBJ2-1, the full variable domain is EAGVAQSPRYKIIEKRQSVAFWCNPISGHATLYWYQQILGQGPKLLIQFQNNGVVDDSQLPKDRFSAERLKGVDSTLKIQPAKLEDSAVYLCASSLEGGSQFFGPGTRLTVL.

This chain links TRBV5-1 with TRBJ2-7; 8 bases are a match to TRBD2. Looked up from germline, CDR1 is SGHRS and CDR2 is YFSETQ. The CDR3 extends over 13 amino acids. V lost 2 bases, J lost 3 bases, and 1 base stayed unmatched. CDR3 sequence (DNA): TGCGCCAGCAGCTTAACTAGCGGCTACGAGCAGTACTTC. Its translation: CASSLTSGYEQYF.

The chain joins TRBV27 to TRBJ2-2; 8 positions agree with TRBD2. The J segment lost 2 bases and the V segment lost 6 bases, leaving 8 bases of the junction unmatched. The CDR3 loop spans 16 amino acids. The germline gives CDR1 MNHEY, CDR2 SMNVEV (reference sequence). DNA for the CDR3: TGTGCCAGCAGAATTCCGGGAGGGGAAAACACCGGGGAGCTGTTTTTT. Translated, it gives CASRIPGGENTGELFF.

J is TRBJ1-5 and V is TRBV6-1; D unclear. The V gene's germline CDR1 is MNHNS and CDR2 SASEGT. The V gene lost 6 bases and the J gene lost 5 bases, with 11 bases spanning the gap. The CDR3 is 13 amino acids. The CDR3 here is CASRFPGDQPQHF. DNA for the CDR3: TGTGCCAGCAGATTCCCGGGAGATCAGCCCCAGCATTTT.

The chain links TRBV5-4 to TRBJ1-1; 7 bases map to TRBD1. Unmatched junction bases numbered 7, after V lost 2 bases and J lost 6 bases. CDR3 length: 14 amino acids. CDR1 SGHNT and CDR2 YYREEE come from the germline V gene (reference sequence). CDR3 residues: CASSFRDREAEAFF. DNA of the CDR3: TGTGCCAGCAGCTTTCGCGACAGGGAGGCTGAAGCTTTCTTT.

The V and J genes are TRBV2 and TRBJ2-1, with a tentative D call TRBD2 (6 bases). Germline V gene lookup returns CDR1 SNHLY and CDR2 FYNNEI. The CDR3 sequence is 13 residues long. V shed 5 bases and J shed 7 bases, with 12 bases lying between them. CDR3 protein: CASSPGAGNEQFF. DNA for the CDR3: TGTGCCAGCAGTCCTGGTGCGGGGAATGAGCAGTTCTTC.

The chain carries TRBV2 and TRBJ2-7; possible D gene TRBD2, 6 bases. Deletions cut 7 bases from V and 4 bases from J, with 17 bases between. Germline CDR1 reads SNHLY; CDR2 reads FYNNEI. The CDR3 loop spans 14 amino acids. The CDR3 DNA is TGTGCCAGCACCCAGACTAGGGGCGGGTACGAGCAGTACTTC. This sequence encodes CASTQTRGGYEQYF. Full variable domain (rest looked up from reference TRBV2 and TRBJ2-7): EPEVTQTPSHQVTQMGQEVILRCVPISNHLYFYWYRQILGQKVEFLVSFYNNEISEKSEIFDDQFSVERPDGSNFTLKIRSTKLEDSAMYFCASTQTRGGYEQYFGPGTRLTVT.

J is TRBJ2-7 and V is TRBV11-2; TRBD1 matches 9 bases. The CDR3 length is 14 residues. The junction had 8 bases not matched to a gene; V was cut back by 5 bases and J by 6 bases. Germline assignment: CDR1 SGHAT and CDR2 FQNNGV. The CDR3: CASSTSGTGLEQYF. The CDR3, as DNA: TGTGCCAGCAGCACCTCCGGGACAGGGCTCGAGCAGTACTTC.

The CDR3 protein is CASSSTSTSRVKNIQYF. In DNA form, the CDR3 reads TGCGCCAGCAGCTCGACTTCGACTAGTAGGGTCAAAAACATTCAGTACTTC. The chain employs TRBV5-1 and TRBJ2-4, with D maybe TRBD2 (6 bases). The V gene lost 3 bases and the J gene lost 3 bases, with 19 bases spanning the gap. The germline V gene encodes CDR1 SGHRS and CDR2 YFSETQ. The CDR3 sequence is 17 residues long. Based on the CDR3 plus reference TRBV5-1 and TRBJ2-4, the full variable domain is KAGVTQTPRYLIKTRGQQVTLSCSPISGHRSVSWYQQTPGQGLQFLFEYFSETQRNKGNFPGRFSGRQFSNSRSEMNVSTLELGDSALYLCASSSTSTSRVKNIQYFGAGTRLSVL.